This TCR beta chain was recorded in a study of CXCR3-negative and CXCR3-positive naive CD8 T cells. Study findings and constraints: Against CXCR3-negative naive cells, CXCR3-positive naive cells showed more hydrophobic TRB CDR3s. Memory cells differed in TRBV-TRBJ usage, but naive CXCR3-negative and CXCR3-positive cells had similar usage.

This CDR3 contains 15 residues. Germline CDR1 reads SGHRS; CDR2 reads YFSETQ. A remark on this clonotype: The antigen is not known.

It was by 5' RACE with UMI labels that the TRB cDNA libraries were prepared. Using the 5' RACE reads, TCRdb records one entry per CDR3 protein without DNA. The table gives about 150,000 distinct CDR3 sequences; the top ten clones make up 0.45% to 0.55% of it. V is TRBV5-1 and J is TRBJ2-5; TCRdb's D gene call, TRBD1, goes unchecked for lack of DNA. Sequencing was carried out using naive CXCR3+ CD8+ T cells from blood. Sample subset: CD45RO-CCR7+CD27+CD95- naive CD8+ T cells expressing CXCR3 (TNR3+). The clonotype originates from a human donor in good health. Some clones in this sample may be carry-over from other donors' samples. The CDR3 sequence is CASSSTPGIQETQYF. The whole variable domain, remainder taken from reference TRBV5-1 and TRBJ2-5, is KAGVTQTPRYLIKTRGQQVTLSCSPISGHRSVSWYQQTPGQGLQFLFEYFSETQRNKGNFPGRFSGRQFSNSRSEMNVSTLELGDSALYLCASSSTPGIQETQYFGPGTRLLVL.